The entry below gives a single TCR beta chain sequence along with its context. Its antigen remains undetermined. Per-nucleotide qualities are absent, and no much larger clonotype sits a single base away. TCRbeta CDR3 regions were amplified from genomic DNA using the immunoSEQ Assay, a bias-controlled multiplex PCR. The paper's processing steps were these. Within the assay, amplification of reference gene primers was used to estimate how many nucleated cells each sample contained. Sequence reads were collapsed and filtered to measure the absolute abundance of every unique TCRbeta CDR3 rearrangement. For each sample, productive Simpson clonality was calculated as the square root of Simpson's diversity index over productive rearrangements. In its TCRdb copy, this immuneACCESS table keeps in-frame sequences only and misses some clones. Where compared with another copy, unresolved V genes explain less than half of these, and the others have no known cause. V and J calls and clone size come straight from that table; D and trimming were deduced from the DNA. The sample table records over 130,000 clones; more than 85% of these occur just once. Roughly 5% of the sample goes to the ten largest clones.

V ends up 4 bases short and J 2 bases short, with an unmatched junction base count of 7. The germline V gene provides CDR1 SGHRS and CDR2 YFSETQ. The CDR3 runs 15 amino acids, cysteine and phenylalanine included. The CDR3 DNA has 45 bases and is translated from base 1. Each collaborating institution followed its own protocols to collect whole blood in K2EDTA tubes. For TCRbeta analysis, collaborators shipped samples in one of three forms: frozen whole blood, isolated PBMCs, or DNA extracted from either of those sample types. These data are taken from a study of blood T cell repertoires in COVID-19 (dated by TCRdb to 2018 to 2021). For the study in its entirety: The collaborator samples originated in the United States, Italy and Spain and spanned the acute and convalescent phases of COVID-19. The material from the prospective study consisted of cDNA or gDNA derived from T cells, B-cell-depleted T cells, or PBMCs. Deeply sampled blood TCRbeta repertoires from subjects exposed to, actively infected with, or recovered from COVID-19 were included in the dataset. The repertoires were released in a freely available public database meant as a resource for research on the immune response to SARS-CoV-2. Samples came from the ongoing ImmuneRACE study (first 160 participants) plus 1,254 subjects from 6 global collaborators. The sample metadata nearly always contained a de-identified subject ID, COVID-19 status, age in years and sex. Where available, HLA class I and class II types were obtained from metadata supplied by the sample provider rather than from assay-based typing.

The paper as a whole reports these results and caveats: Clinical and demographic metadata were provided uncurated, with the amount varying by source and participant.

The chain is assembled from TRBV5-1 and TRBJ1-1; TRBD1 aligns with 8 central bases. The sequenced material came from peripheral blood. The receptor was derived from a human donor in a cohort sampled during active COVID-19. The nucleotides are TGCGCCAGCAGCATGATGACAGGGGCCAACACTGAAGCTTTCTTT. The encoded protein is CASSMMTGANTEAFF.